The subject of this entry is one T cell receptor beta chain. The sample is drawn from a study of OX40 agonist ivuxolimab in advanced cancers. Method: immunoSEQ multiplex PCR; TCRdb's copy keeps in-frame clones and lacks some. The sample lists about 48,000 clones; about 86% were seen once. Germline V gene lookup returns CDR1 LGHNA and CDR2 YSLEER. The CDR3 totals 18 residues. The V gene lost 0 bases and the J gene lost 4 bases, with 21 bases spanning the gap. The chain recombines TRBV4-3 with TRBJ2-5; possible D gene TRBD2, 5 bases. The sample in question was CD4+ or CD8+ T cells sorted from blood, obtained in a trial of the OX40 agonist ivuxolimab. The TCR was taken from an adult with an advanced solid tumor such as melanoma, head and neck, liver or kidney cancer. DNA for the CDR3: TGCGCCAGCAGCCAAGATGGAGGAGTAAGCGCACGGGGAGAGACCCAGTACTTC. Amino acids: CASSQDGGVSARGETQYF.